Listed here are 17 T cell receptor beta chains from one sample, sequenced in a study of T cells after somatic rescue of genetic block. Profiling relied on immunoSEQ multiplex PCR, and the TCRdb table lists in-frame clones only, not all of them. Of tens of thousands of clones listed, around 90% are singletons. Material: peripheral blood mononuclear cells (PBMCs). The receptor set was obtained from a woman aged 18-29 years.

The J gene is TRBJ1-3, the V gene TRBV18; D remains ambiguous. With 3 bases removed from V and 0 bases from J, the gap between germline ends came to 12 bases. CDR1 KGHSH and CDR2 LQKENI come from the germline V gene. The CDR3 has 16 amino acids. The CDR3 DNA follows: TGTGCCAGCTCACCCATCTGGAGGACCTCTGGAAACACCATATATTTT. This codes for CASSPIWRTSGNTIYF.

The V gene is TRBV27, the J gene TRBJ2-1; D gene ambiguous. Trimming removed 1 base from V and 0 bases from J, with 10 bases in between. The CDR3 totals 16 residues. Germline V CDR1 and CDR2: MNHEY, SMNVEV (reference sequence). The CDR3 spells CASSLWPPSSYNEQFF. The CDR3 DNA reads TGTGCCAGCAGTTTATGGCCTCCGAGCTCCTACAATGAGCAGTTCTTC.

This clone was found once. CDR3 sequence (DNA): TGTGCCAGCACGAGGTGGGAGACCCAGTACTTC. This gives the protein CASTRWETQYF. The chain carries TRBV6-1 and TRBJ2-5; D uncertain. This CDR3 is built from 11 residues. Trimming removed 7 bases from V and 5 bases from J, with 8 bases in between. Germline V gene data show CDR1 as MNHNS and CDR2 as SASEGT.

V and J are TRBV10-3 and TRBJ2-3; perhaps TRBD2 as D (6 bases). This CDR3 has 20 residues. With 2 bases removed from V and 2 bases from J, the gap between germline ends came to 26 bases. Per the germline V gene, CDR1 is ENHRY and CDR2 is SYGVKD. The CDR3 bases are TGTGCCATCAGTGAGCCTAAAGGACTCAGGGAGGCGCTTTTCACAGATACGCAGTATTTT. Protein product: CAISEPKGLREALFTDTQYF.

Concerning this clone itself: One end of the junction varies from germline; a read error may be responsible. The V gene is TRBV28, the J gene TRBJ1-4, with D perhaps matching TRBD1 (5 bases). Germline assignment: CDR1 MDHEN and CDR2 SYDVKM. This CDR3 is 16 amino acids long. The CDR3 nucleotides are TGTGCCAGCAGTTGGGAAGTCGGGGCAACCAATGAAAAACTGTTTTTT. Its translation is CASSWEVGATNEKLFF.

This chain joins TRBV4-1 and TRBJ2-1, with TRBD2 as a possible D gene (5 bases). The CDR3 is made up of 15 amino acids. V was shortened by 4 bases and J by 4 bases, with 14 bases between the two germline ends. Germline-derived CDR1 and CDR2 are MGHRA and YSYEKL. CDR3 loop: CASSPEPGEYNEQFF. The CDR3 nucleotides read TGCGCCAGCAGCCCCGAGCCCGGGGAGTACAATGAGCAGTTCTTC.

This chain connects TRBV29-1 to TRBJ2-1; D may correspond to TRBD1 or TRBD2 (7 bases each). CDR3 length equals 13 residues. Germline loops: CDR1 SQVTM, CDR2 ANQGSEA. CDR3 sequence: CSAGGGTYNEQFF. CDR3 nucleotide sequence: TGCAGTGCAGGGGGAGGGACCTACAATGAGCAGTTCTTC.

The rearrangement uses TRBV4-2 and TRBJ1-3, with a weak D call TRBD1 (6 bases). The CDR3 runs to 17 residues. V was clipped by 0 bases and J by 3 bases, with 15 bases between them. The germline gives CDR1 LGHNA, CDR2 YNFKEQ. CDR3 in DNA: TGTGCCAGCAGCCAAGATTCGGCAGGGGTGGTTGGAAACACCATATATTTT. It codes for CASSQDSAGVVGNTIYF.

This clone has just one count. CDR3 nucleotides: TGCAGCTCTGAGGTCAGCGGAGGTTTCTATGAGCAGTTCTTC. Protein product: CSSEVSGGFYEQFF. The chain combines TRBV29-1 with TRBJ2-1, with D maybe TRBD2 (5 bases). There are 14 residues in the CDR3. The germline V gene has CDR1 SQVTM and CDR2 ANQGSEA. The V gene lost 8 bases and the J gene lost 8 bases, with 22 bases spanning the gap.

This chain connects TRBV25-1 to TRBJ2-1, with 7 bases lining up with TRBD2. V lost 11 bases to trimming and J lost 9 bases; unmatched junction nucleotides: 19. CDR3 length: 15 residues. The V gene's germline CDR1 is MGHDK and CDR2 SYGVNS. The CDR3 region has the DNA TGTGCCTCATCCATGGGTCTAGCGGAGCGGGGTGAGCAGTTCTTC. Protein sequence: CASSMGLAERGEQFF. Based on the CDR3 plus reference TRBV25-1 and TRBJ2-1, the full variable domain is EADIYQTPRYLVIGTGKKITLECSQTMGHDKMYWYQQDPGMELHLIHYSYGVNSTEKGDLSSESTVSRIRTEHFPLTLESARPSHTSQYLCASSMGLAERGEQFFGPGTRLTVL.

V gene TRBV6-5 combines with J gene TRBJ1-2; perhaps TRBD1 as D (5 bases). The CDR3 is 15 amino acids. The V and J ends lost 4 bases and 7 bases respectively, with 19 bases between them. The V gene's germline CDR1 is MNHEY and CDR2 SVGAGI. CDR3 protein: CASSSSGPYNSGYTF. CDR3 nucleotide sequence: TGTGCCAGCAGTTCTTCAGGGCCCTACAATTCTGGCTACACCTTC.

This chain links TRBV5-5 with TRBJ2-7, with TRBD1 matching over 7 bases. With V trimmed by 0 bases and J by 2 bases, 2 bases remained unmatched. The CDR3 consists of 14 residues. Germline assignment: CDR1 SGHKS and CDR2 YYEKEE (reference sequence). CDR3 in amino acids: CASSLETGPYEQYF. In nucleotides, the CDR3 is TGTGCCAGCAGCTTGGAGACAGGGCCCTACGAGCAGTACTTC.

The CDR3 is CASSMIWTSRTSGSGDNEQFF. The CDR3 region has the DNA TGTGCCAGTAGTATGATTTGGACTTCCAGGACTAGCGGGAGCGGCGACAATGAGCAGTTCTTC. The rearrangement links TRBV19 to TRBJ2-1; TRBD2 agrees at 13 bases. V dropped 3 bases and J dropped 5; count of bases not matched to a gene: 19. Per germline, CDR1 LNHDA and CDR2 SQIVND (reference sequence). This CDR3 has 21 amino acids.

The chain couples TRBV28 to TRBJ2-5, with 7 bases lining up with TRBD1. Trimming cost V 6 bases and J 5 bases; bases outside gene matches: 12. The germline CDR1 and CDR2 sequences are MDHEN and SYDVKM. The CDR3 spans 15 residues. The CDR3 bases are TGTGCCAGCAGCCAGACAGGGAAGGGAAGGGAGACCCAGTACTTC. Translated, it gives CASSQTGKGRETQYF.

This sequence joins TRBV5-1 and TRBJ1-2; D not certain. Germline CDR1 SGHRS, CDR2 YFSETQ. This CDR3 spans 14 amino acids. Trimming pared 4 bases from V and 6 bases from J, leaving 16 bases between. The CDR3 region is CASSMVRGADGYTF. The CDR3 DNA is TGCGCCAGCAGCATGGTGCGGGGAGCGGATGGCTACACCTTC. The full variable domain, rest sourced from reference TRBV5-1 and TRBJ1-2, is KAGVTQTPRYLIKTRGQQVTLSCSPISGHRSVSWYQQTPGQGLQFLFEYFSETQRNKGNFPGRFSGRQFSNSRSEMNVSTLELGDSALYLCASSMVRGADGYTFGSGTRLTVV.

The rearrangement links TRBV6-6 to TRBJ2-3; no firm D call. The ends were cut back, 5 bases at V and 3 bases at J, with 12 bases in the middle. The CDR3 loop spans 14 amino acids. Germline CDR1 and CDR2: MNHNY and SVGAGI (reference sequence). This CDR3 reads CASSAPDTTDTQYF. For the CDR3, the DNA is TGTGCCAGCAGTGCTCCGGATACAACAGATACGCAGTATTTT.

The rearrangement uses TRBV11-2 and TRBJ2-1, with TRBD2 matching over 13 bases. V trimming: 4 bases; J trimming: 3 bases; junction bases outside the gene matches: 3. CDR3 size: 16 residues. Per germline, CDR1 SGHAT and CDR2 FQNNGV. The CDR3 protein is CASSSGLAGNYNEQFF. The DNA for the CDR3 is TGTGCCAGCAGCTCGGGACTAGCGGGAAACTACAATGAGCAGTTCTTC.